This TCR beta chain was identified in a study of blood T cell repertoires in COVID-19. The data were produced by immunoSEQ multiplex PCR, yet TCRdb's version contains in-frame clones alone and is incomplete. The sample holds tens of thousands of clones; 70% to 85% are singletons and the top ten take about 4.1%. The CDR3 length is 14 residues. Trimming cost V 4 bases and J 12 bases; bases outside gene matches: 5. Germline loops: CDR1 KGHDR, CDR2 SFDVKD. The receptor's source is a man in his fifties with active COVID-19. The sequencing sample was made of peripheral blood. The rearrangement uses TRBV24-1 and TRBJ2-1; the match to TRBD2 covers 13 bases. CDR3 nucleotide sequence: TGTGCCACCAGTGACCCCAGGACTAGCGGGGGGCAGTTCTTC. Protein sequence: CATSDPRTSGGQFF.